This TCR beta chain was identified during a study of shared clonotypes between healthy human individuals. Findings of the study overall: Clonotype sharing among donors likely depends on sequencing depth. Relative to memory subsets, naive subsets generally showed larger estimated richness.

As regards this clone: Its antigen is unknown.

V was pared by 0 bases and J by 0 bases, with 5 bases of the junction left unmatched. This CDR3 has 17 amino acids. Germline V gene sequence: CDR1 MNHNS, CDR2 SASEGT. Data came from immunoSEQ multiplex PCR; TCRdb stores just in-frame clones and leaves some out. The table includes around 1.9 million clones, about 92% detected once. Naive CD8 cells lacked CD45RO and underwent positive selection for CCR7, leaving out terminally differentiated effector memory CD45RA+ cells. V is TRBV6-1 and J is TRBJ2-5; 9 bases are a match to TRBD2. The sequence was collected from a man aged 18-30 years in good health. Some clones in this sample may be carry-over from other donors' samples. Sequencing input: naive CD8+ T cells from PBMCs. The chain's CDR3 is CASSEAPSGKYQETQYF. The CDR3 DNA reads as TGTGCCAGCAGTGAAGCACCTAGCGGGAAGTACCAAGAGACCCAGTACTTC.